These 24 T cell receptor beta chains originate from one sample sequenced in a study of blood T cell repertoires in COVID-19. Profiling relied on immunoSEQ multiplex PCR, and the TCRdb table lists in-frame clones only, not all of them. The sample carries approximately 120,000 clones, 85% to 90% recorded once. Material: peripheral blood. These receptors all come from a human donor in a cohort sampled during active COVID-19.

The CDR3 region is CASSLPGLAYNEQFF. DNA for the CDR3: TGCGCCAGCAGCTTGCCGGGACTAGCCTACAATGAGCAGTTCTTC. This rearrangement joins TRBV5-1 to TRBJ2-1, with 8 bases lining up with TRBD2. Per germline, CDR1 SGHRS and CDR2 YFSETQ. There are 15 residues in the CDR3. The V segment lost 1 base and the J segment 2 bases; nucleotides outside the gene matches: 2.

V is TRBV5-1 and J is TRBJ1-1, with 8 positions matching TRBD1. The CDR3 has 14 residues. CDR1 is SGHRS, CDR2 YFSETQ, per germline. V shed 4 bases, J shed 3 bases, and the junction held 5 bases outside the gene matches. The CDR3 region is CASSTGGSDTEAFF. CDR3 in DNA: TGCGCCAGCAGCACAGGGGGTTCGGACACTGAAGCTTTCTTT.

The V and J genes are TRBV19 and TRBJ1-5, with D unclear. The V end lost 6 bases, the J end lost 6 bases, and 21 bases lay between the germline ends. Germline CDR1 is LNHDA and CDR2 is SQIVND (reference sequence). This CDR3 has 16 residues. CDR3 sequence reads: CASSLSGSLATQPQHF. DNA for the CDR3: TGTGCCAGTAGCCTCTCGGGGTCCTTAGCCACTCAGCCCCAGCATTTT. Combining the CDR3 with reference TRBV19 and TRBJ1-5 gives the whole variable domain DGGITQSPKYLFRKEGQNVTLSCEQNLNHDAMYWYRQDPGQGLRLIYYSQIVNDFQKGDIAEGYSVSREKKESFPLTVTSAQKNPTAFYLCASSLSGSLATQPQHFGDGTRLSIL.

This clone was counted between two and nine times. The chain employs TRBV4-1 and TRBJ2-1; 7 positions match TRBD1. Per germline, CDR1 MGHRA and CDR2 YSYEKL. The CDR3 has 15 residues. V trimming: 1 base; J trimming: 2 bases; junction bases outside the gene matches: 2. The CDR3 is CASSQGQGTYNEQFF. The CDR3 DNA reads TGCGCCAGCAGCCAAGGACAGGGAACCTACAATGAGCAGTTCTTC.

CDR3 in DNA: TGTGCCAGCAGTGTACGAGGCGCTGGAAACACCATATATTTT. Translating it yields CASSVRGAGNTIYF. The V gene is TRBV2, the J gene TRBJ1-3, with D unclear. The germline CDR1 and CDR2 sequences are SNHLY and FYNNEI. V was clipped by 4 bases and J by 2 bases, with 9 bases between them. The CDR3 spans 14 residues.

This sequence joins TRBV5-1 and TRBJ1-3; 7 bases align to TRBD1. V shed 5 bases and J 1 base; nucleotides not matched to a gene: 3. The CDR3 has 14 residues. CDR1 is SGHRS, CDR2 YFSETQ, per germline. CDR3 bases: TGCGCCAGCAGGCAGACAGGGTCTGGAAACACCATATATTTT. Amino acids: CASRQTGSGNTIYF.

The genes are TRBV6-6 and TRBJ2-3, with D possibly being TRBD2 (6 bases). V lost 6 bases and J 4 bases, leaving 14 bases between the germline ends. This CDR3 region has 14 residues. Germline V gene sequence: CDR1 MNHNY, CDR2 SVGAGI (reference sequence). The CDR3 protein is CASRTYTSPDTQYF. In DNA form, the CDR3 reads TGTGCCAGCAGAACTTATACTAGCCCAGATACGCAGTATTTT.

The V gene is TRBV5-1, the J gene TRBJ2-2; D possibly corresponds to TRBD2 (6 bases). V dropped 0 bases and J dropped 6 bases, with 15 bases sitting between them. The germline gives CDR1 SGHRS, CDR2 YFSETQ. There are 16 residues in the CDR3. The CDR3: CASSLGRGSISGELFF. CDR3 in DNA: TGCGCCAGCAGCTTGGGCCGGGGGTCGATCTCCGGGGAGCTGTTTTTT. Full variable domain (missing parts from reference TRBV5-1 and TRBJ2-2): KAGVTQTPRYLIKTRGQQVTLSCSPISGHRSVSWYQQTPGQGLQFLFEYFSETQRNKGNFPGRFSGRQFSNSRSEMNVSTLELGDSALYLCASSLGRGSISGELFFGEGSRLTVL.

This chain connects TRBV11-2 to TRBJ2-3; perhaps TRBD1 as D (6 bases). The V and J ends lost 5 bases and 2 bases respectively, with 11 bases between them. The CDR3 length is 14 residues. Germline V CDR1 and CDR2: SGHAT, FQNNGV. CDR3 loop: CASSIGQPTDTQYF. CDR3 in DNA: TGTGCCAGCAGCATTGGACAGCCCACAGATACGCAGTATTTT.

V is TRBV28 and J is TRBJ1-2; TRBD1 matches 8 bases. V shed 6 bases, J shed 5 bases, and the junction held 11 bases outside the gene matches. CDR1 is MDHEN and CDR2 is SYDVKM in the germline V gene. The CDR3 length is 15 residues. The CDR3 bases are TGTGCCAGCAGATCCGACAGGGGCGCTTTTTATGGCTACACCTTC. It codes for CASRSDRGAFYGYTF.

The V gene is TRBV5-1, the J gene TRBJ2-1; D gene uncertain. CDR1 and CDR2 (germline): SGHRS, YFSETQ. Trimming took off 2 bases at V and 5 bases at J, with 14 bases between the two ends. The CDR3 has 15 amino acids. This CDR3 reads CASSLFSRPDNEQFF. The CDR3 nucleotides are TGCGCCAGCAGCTTATTTAGCCGACCTGACAATGAGCAGTTCTTC.

This CDR3 is CASRTTGARQPQHF. In DNA form, the CDR3 reads TGTGCCAGCAGGACCACAGGGGCGCGGCAGCCCCAGCATTTT. This chain links TRBV27 with TRBJ1-5; 7 nucleotides agree with TRBD1. Germline CDR1 is MNHEY and CDR2 is SMNVEV (reference sequence). V was pared by 6 bases and J by 7 bases, with 9 bases of the junction left unmatched. The length of the CDR3 is 14 residues.

This chain joins TRBV27 and TRBJ2-5; 9 nucleotides line up with TRBD2. This CDR3 has 14 residues. J gave up 0 bases and V 5 bases, and 1 base lay outside the gene matches. The germline gives CDR1 MNHEY, CDR2 SMNVEV (reference sequence). In DNA, the CDR3 is TGTGCCAGCAGTAGACTAGCGGACCAAGAGACCCAGTACTTC. This encodes CASSRLADQETQYF.

The rearrangement joins TRBV5-5 to TRBJ2-7; TRBD1 aligns across 9 bases. The CDR3 extends over 14 amino acids. Per germline, CDR1 SGHKS and CDR2 YYEKEE (reference sequence). V shed 4 bases, J shed 6 bases, and the junction held 8 bases outside the gene matches. CDR3 sequence: CASSPHGTGSEQYF. Here the CDR3 DNA reads TGTGCCAGCAGCCCCCACGGGACAGGGAGCGAGCAGTACTTC.

The chain recombines TRBV4-1 with TRBJ1-1; possible D gene TRBD1, 6 bases. The CDR3 has 15 amino acids. V was clipped by 3 bases and J by 1 base, with 12 bases between them. Germline V gene sequence: CDR1 MGHRA, CDR2 YSYEKL. CDR3 coding DNA: TGCGCCAGCAGCCACCTCGGGGGGGCGAACACTGAAGCTTTCTTT. This translates into CASSHLGGANTEAFF.

The CDR3 DNA reads as TGTGCCAGCGGTCATTGGGCGGGGGAGCTGTTTTTT. It translates to CASGHWAGELFF. V usage is TRBV5-6 and J usage is TRBJ2-2; D is unresolved. This CDR3 is built from 12 residues. V was cut by 7 bases and J by 8 bases, with 12 bases left in between. Germline V gene sequence: CDR1 SGHDT, CDR2 YYEEEE.

V gene TRBV28 combines with J gene TRBJ2-1; 8 positions agree with TRBD1. V trimming: 4 bases; J trimming: 4 bases; junction bases outside the gene matches: 6. Germline loops: CDR1 MDHEN, CDR2 SYDVKM. This CDR3 spans 15 amino acids. The CDR3 DNA reads TGTGCCAGCAGTTGGACAGGGAGGTTATACAATGAGCAGTTCTTC. Protein product: CASSWTGRLYNEQFF.

The chain recombines TRBV28 with TRBJ2-3, with 8 bases matching TRBD1. Germline loops: CDR1 MDHEN, CDR2 SYDVKM. The J segment lost 0 bases and the V segment lost 5 bases, leaving 4 bases of the junction unmatched. The CDR3 contains 15 residues. The CDR3 nucleotides read TGTGCCAGCAGTCCAGGACAGGGAAGCACAGATACGCAGTATTTT. Protein product: CASSPGQGSTDTQYF.

V usage is TRBV5-6 and J usage is TRBJ2-7; unclear D gene. The CDR3 covers 15 residues. V lost 0 bases to trimming and J lost 1 base, with 11 bases between them. The germline CDR1 and CDR2 sequences are SGHDT and YYEEEE. This CDR3 is CASSLDLYRSYEQYF. The CDR3 coding sequence is TGTGCCAGCAGCTTGGATCTATACAGATCCTACGAGCAGTACTTC.

V is TRBV7-9 and J is TRBJ2-7; D perhaps matches TRBD2 (5 bases). The V and J ends lost 6 bases and 4 bases respectively, with 16 bases between them. The CDR3 is 14 residues long. Germline lookup yields CDR1 SEHNR and CDR2 FQNEAQ (reference sequence). The CDR3 reads CASSLSRVGYEQYF. In DNA, the CDR3 is TGTGCCAGCAGTCTATCGAGGGTAGGTTACGAGCAGTACTTC.

The V gene is TRBV6-5, the J gene TRBJ2-2; D unclear. This CDR3 spans 14 amino acids. The germline V gene encodes CDR1 MNHEY and CDR2 SVGAGI. V was cut by 8 bases and J by 4 bases, with 14 bases left in between. CDR3 bases: TGTGCCAGCCCCCCTACTGACACCACCGGGGAGCTGTTTTTT. It codes for CASPPTDTTGELFF.

The V call is TRBV5-1, the J call TRBJ2-5; TRBD1 might be the D (5 bases). There are 14 residues in the CDR3. Germline V gives CDR1 SGHRS, CDR2 YFSETQ. V shed 6 bases and J shed 2 bases, with 14 bases lying between them. CDR3 residues: CASTPDTLQETQYF. DNA of the CDR3: TGCGCCAGCACCCCGGACACCTTACAAGAGACCCAGTACTTC.

This clone was detected a few times. V gene TRBV5-1 combines with J gene TRBJ2-2, with D possibly being TRBD1 (5 bases). The CDR3 runs to 15 residues. The V end lost 0 bases, the J end lost 5 bases, and 11 bases lay between the germline ends. Germline values: CDR1 SGHRS, CDR2 YFSETQ. The CDR3 loop reads CASSLDRSRTGELFF. For the CDR3, the DNA is TGCGCCAGCAGCTTGGACAGGTCGCGGACCGGGGAGCTGTTTTTT.

V and J are TRBV20-1 and TRBJ2-5; D not resolved. The CDR3 extends over 11 amino acids. Trimming took off 5 bases at V and 4 bases at J, with 8 bases between the two ends. The V gene's germline CDR1 is DFQATT and CDR2 SNEGSKA (reference sequence). The CDR3 bases are TGCAGTGCTGAGAGAGGAGAGACCCAGTACTTC. This codes for CSAERGETQYF.